Following are 11 T cell receptor beta chains from one sample sequenced in a study of blood T cell repertoires in COVID-19. TCRdb's table, derived via immunoSEQ multiplex PCR, lists solely in-frame clones and lacks some. The data hold about 140,000 clones, with 82% observed a single time. Sequenced sample: peripheral blood. The receptors were gathered from an elderly woman with acute or convalescent COVID-19.

The chain recombines TRBV19 with TRBJ1-1, with D uncertain. V was clipped by 5 bases and J by 2 bases, with 3 bases between them. The CDR3 spans 11 residues. Germline values: CDR1 LNHDA, CDR2 SQIVND (reference sequence). DNA for the CDR3: TGTGCCAGTAGTCTCAACACTGAAGCTTTCTTT. It yields the protein CASSLNTEAFF.

V is TRBV7-9 and J is TRBJ1-5; 10 nucleotides line up with TRBD1. With V trimmed by 5 bases and J by 4 bases, 17 bases remained unmatched. Germline V gives CDR1 SEHNR, CDR2 FQNEAQ (reference sequence). The length of the CDR3 is 19 residues. CDR3: CASSPGRLGQGIGNQPQHF. Written as DNA, the CDR3 is TGTGCCAGCAGCCCCGGGCGACTGGGACAGGGGATCGGTAATCAGCCCCAGCATTTT. The complete variable domain, with remaining parts taken from reference TRBV7-9 and TRBJ1-5, reads DTGVSQNPRHKITKRGQNVTFRCDPISEHNRLYWYRQTLGQGPEFLTYFQNEAQLEKSRLLSDRFSAERPKGSFSTLEIQRTEQGDSAMYLCASSPGRLGQGIGNQPQHFGDGTRLSIL.

The V gene is TRBV3-1 (or the pseudogene TRBV3-2), the J gene TRBJ2-3, with 7 bases that match TRBD2. The J segment lost 11 bases and the V segment lost 1 base, leaving 3 bases of the junction unmatched. Germline loops: CDR1 LGHDT, CDR2 YNNKEL (reference sequence). There are 12 residues in the CDR3. The CDR3 DNA is TGTGCCAGCAGCCAAGCCCAGCGGGAGCAGTATTTT. It is translated as CASSQAQREQYF.

The gene calls are TRBV7-8 and TRBJ1-6; D gene unclear. CDR1 and CDR2 (germline): SGHVS, FQNEAQ. The CDR3 length is 17 residues. V was cut by 3 bases and J by 8 bases, with 20 bases left in between. The CDR3 loop is CASSFTNPLRNHSPLHF. CDR3 DNA sequence: TGTGCCAGCAGCTTCACTAACCCCCTGAGGAACCATTCACCCCTCCACTTT.

This rearrangement joins TRBV6-5 to TRBJ2-1; TRBD1 matches at 8 bases. Germline-derived CDR1 and CDR2 are MNHEY and SVGAGI. CDR3 size: 12 residues. Unmatched junction bases numbered 2, after V lost 6 bases and J lost 7 bases. The CDR3 protein is CASSNRGNEQFF. CDR3 bases: TGTGCCAGCAGCAACAGGGGGAATGAGCAGTTCTTC.

This clone was counted once. The rearrangement joins TRBV6-5 to TRBJ2-4, with 7 bases aligning to TRBD2. This CDR3 comprises 15 residues. Germline lookup yields CDR1 MNHEY and CDR2 SVGAGI. Trimming took 6 bases from V and 1 from J; bases not matched to a gene: 6. In DNA, the CDR3 is TGTGCCAGCAGCCAAAGCGGGGCGGCCAAAAACATTCAGTACTTC. Its protein product is CASSQSGAAKNIQYF.

This sequence joins TRBV30 and TRBJ2-3; 8 nucleotides match TRBD1. J gave up 1 base and V 3 bases, and 0 bases lay outside the gene matches. In germline, CDR1 is GTSNPN, CDR2 SVGIG (reference sequence). The CDR3 spans 13 residues. CDR3 protein: CAWRDRGTDTQYF. CDR3 in DNA: TGTGCCTGGAGGGACAGGGGCACAGATACGCAGTATTTT.

This sequence joins TRBV7-6 and TRBJ1-1; 8 bases agree with TRBD1. CDR3 length: 20 residues. Trimming took 5 bases from V and 7 from J; bases not matched to a gene: 27. Germline V lookup: CDR1 SGHVS, CDR2 FNYEAQ. The CDR3 is CASSKTLGETGARLGGEAFF. The CDR3 DNA sequence: TGTGCCAGCAGCAAAACGTTGGGTGAGACAGGGGCTCGGCTTGGAGGTGAAGCTTTCTTT.

Comments on this clone: The same CDR3 also results from other DNA sequences found in this sample. This chain links TRBV5-1 with TRBJ2-5; 11 nucleotides match TRBD2. The J segment lost 5 bases and the V segment lost 4 bases, leaving 4 bases of the junction unmatched. This CDR3 is built from 14 residues. CDR1 and CDR2 (germline): SGHRS, YFSETQ. The CDR3 nucleotides read TGCGCCAGCAGCCTAGCGGGAGGAGGCGAGACCCAGTACTTC. It codes for CASSLAGGGETQYF.

The CDR3 loop is CASSQIIAGGAYNEQFF. CDR3 nucleotide sequence: TGTGCCAGCAGCCAGATAATAGCGGGAGGCGCCTACAATGAGCAGTTCTTC. This rearrangement joins TRBV4-2 to TRBJ2-1, with 10 bases identical to TRBD2. Germline V gives CDR1 LGHNA, CDR2 YNFKEQ. The CDR3 covers 17 residues. Trimming took 3 bases from V and 2 from J; bases not matched to a gene: 7.

The genes are TRBV19 and TRBJ1-1; D ambiguous. The CDR3 has 15 amino acids. V lost 6 bases to trimming and J lost 3 bases, with 17 bases between them. CDR1 LNHDA and CDR2 SQIVND come from the germline V gene (reference sequence). The chain's CDR3 is CASSPRRGIDTEAFF. In DNA, the CDR3 is TGTGCCAGTAGCCCTCGGAGAGGAATTGACACTGAAGCTTTCTTT.